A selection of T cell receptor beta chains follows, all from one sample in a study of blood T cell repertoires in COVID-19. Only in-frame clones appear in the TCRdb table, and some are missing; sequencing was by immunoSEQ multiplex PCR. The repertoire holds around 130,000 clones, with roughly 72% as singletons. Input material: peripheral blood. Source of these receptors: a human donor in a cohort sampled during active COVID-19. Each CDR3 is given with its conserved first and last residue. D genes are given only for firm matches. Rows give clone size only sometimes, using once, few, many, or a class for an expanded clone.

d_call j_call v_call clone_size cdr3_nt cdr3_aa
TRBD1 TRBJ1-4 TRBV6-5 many TGTGCCAGCAGTCGACAGGGCCGGAATGAAAAACTGTTTTTT CASSRQGRNEKLFF
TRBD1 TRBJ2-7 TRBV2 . TGTGCCAGCAGTGAAGCGACAGGGGTCGAGCAGTACTTC CASSEATGVEQYF
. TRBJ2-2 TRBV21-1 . TGTGCCAGCAGCAGTGGGGAAAAGGGGAAGAACACCGGGGAGCTGTTTTTT CASSSGEKGKNTGELFF
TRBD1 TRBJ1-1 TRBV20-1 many TGCAGTGCTAGTGACAGGGTTGTTCCTGAAGCTTTCTTT CSASDRVVPEAFF
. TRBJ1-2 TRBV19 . TGTGCCAGTAGCCCACAGGGTTTAGGCTATGGCTACACCTTC CASSPQGLGYGYTF
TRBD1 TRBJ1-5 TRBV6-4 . TGTGCCAGCAGTGGCAAGGTCGGCAGGGGGCTCAATCAGCCCCAGCATTTT CASSGKVGRGLNQPQHF
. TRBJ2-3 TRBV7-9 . TGTGCCAGCGGAGCAATCACAGATACGCAGTATTTT CASGAITDTQYF
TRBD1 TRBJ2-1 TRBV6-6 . TGTGCCAGCAGCGCCACAGGGGGTCGAGACAATGAGCAGTTCTTC CASSATGGRDNEQFF
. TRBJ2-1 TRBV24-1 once TGTGCCACCAGTGACAGTTATATCAATGAGCAGTTCTTC CATSDSYINEQFF
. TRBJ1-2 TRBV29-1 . TGCAGCGTTTCTGCCACGTTTGGCAGGGAAAATGGCTACACCTTC CSVSATFGRENGYTF
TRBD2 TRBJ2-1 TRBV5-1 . TGCGCCAGCAGCTTTAGCGGGGGGGCTTCCTACAATGAGCAGTTCTTC CASSFSGGASYNEQFF
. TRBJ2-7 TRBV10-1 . TGCGCCAGCAGTGAGTCTGGGACACAGAGCTCCTACGAGCAGTACTTC CASSESGTQSSYEQYF
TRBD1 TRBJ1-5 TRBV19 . TGTGCCAGTAGTAGGGACAGGGGGACGCATCAGCCCCAGCATTTT CASSRDRGTHQPQHF
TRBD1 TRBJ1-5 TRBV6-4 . TGTGCCAGCAGCGTGGACAGGGATCAGCCCCAGCATTTT CASSVDRDQPQHF